This T cell receptor beta chain was observed in a study of blood T cell repertoires in COVID-19. Generated by immunoSEQ multiplex PCR, the TCRdb table keeps only in-frame clones and is missing some. The sample lists 95,000 to 130,000 clones, around 80% occurring once. From germline, CDR1 is SGHNT and CDR2 YENEEA. Trimming left V 0 bases short and J 4 bases short, with 15 bases between. The CDR3 extends over 16 amino acids. This receptor was obtained from a man between 65 and 79 years old with active or convalescent COVID-19. V is TRBV11-3 and J is TRBJ1-2; possible D gene TRBD1, 5 bases. The sample comprised peripheral blood. The CDR3: CASSLDRGDWAYGYTF. CDR3 sequence (DNA): TGTGCCAGCAGCTTAGATCGGGGGGATTGGGCCTATGGCTACACCTTC.